A single sample is the source of the 4 T cell receptor beta chains below, sequenced in a study of T-cell reconstitution after alpha-beta-depleted transplantation in children. Using unique molecular identifiers, the investigators prepared the TCRbeta library. TCRdb reprocessed the PCR reads with MiXCR, giving one entry per CDR3 protein. This repertoire shows about 120,000 distinct CDR3 sequences, under 13% found once; its top ten account for 8%. The specimen was PBMCs from the stem cell graft donor, collected from the stem cell graft. These receptors were collected from a human donor who donated a stem cell graft to a child with acute lymphoblastic leukemia.

This clonotype has ten or more counts. V is TRBV28 and J is TRBJ2-4, with 12 nucleotides matching TRBD1. The V segment lost 1 base and the J segment 1 base; nucleotides outside the gene matches: 11. This CDR3 spans 20 amino acids. The germline V gene has CDR1 MDHEN and CDR2 SYDVKM. The CDR3 reads CASSLSVWDRGRGAKNIQYF. The DNA of the CDR3 is TGTGCCAGCAGTTTATCTGTTTGGGACAGGGGGCGGGGGGCCAAAAACATTCAGTACTTC.

This clonotype was picked up many times. This sequence joins TRBV7-2 and TRBJ2-1; 13 positions match TRBD2. The V gene's germline CDR1 is SGHTA and CDR2 FQGNSA. With 4 bases clipped from V and 3 bases from J, the junction kept 6 bases outside the gene matches. This CDR3 region has 17 residues. CDR3 amino acids: CASSSIGTSGDYNEQFF. The DNA for the CDR3 is TGTGCCAGCAGCTCCATAGGGACTAGCGGGGACTACAATGAGCAGTTCTTC. The entire variable domain, with the rest obtained from reference TRBV7-2 and TRBJ2-1, is as follows: GAGVSQSPSNKVTEKGKDVELRCDPISGHTALYWYRQSLGQGLEFLIYFQGNSAPDKSGLPSDRFSAERTGGSVSTLTIQRTQQEDSAVYLCASSSIGTSGDYNEQFFGPGTRLTVL.

Of note for this clonotype: This may be a read error, as it is one base from a much larger clone. This sequence joins TRBV7-2 and TRBJ2-5, with D possibly matching TRBD1 (5 bases). The CDR3 has 12 amino acids. V was clipped by 7 bases and J by 6 bases, with 12 bases between them. CDR1 and CDR2 from the germline V gene are SGHTA and FQGNSA. For the CDR3, the DNA is TGTGCCAGCATAGGGGTACGGCAGACCCAGTACTTC. The encoded protein is CASIGVRQTQYF.

This clonotype was seen at least ten times. The J gene is TRBJ2-7, the V gene TRBV12-3 or TRBV12-4; TRBD2 matches at 9 bases. This CDR3 has 14 amino acids. V shed 1 base, J shed 6 bases, and the junction held 4 bases outside the gene matches. The CDR3 loop is CASSLGGTSTEQYF. The CDR3, as DNA: TGTGCCAGCAGTTTAGGGGGGACTAGCACCGAGCAGTACTTC.